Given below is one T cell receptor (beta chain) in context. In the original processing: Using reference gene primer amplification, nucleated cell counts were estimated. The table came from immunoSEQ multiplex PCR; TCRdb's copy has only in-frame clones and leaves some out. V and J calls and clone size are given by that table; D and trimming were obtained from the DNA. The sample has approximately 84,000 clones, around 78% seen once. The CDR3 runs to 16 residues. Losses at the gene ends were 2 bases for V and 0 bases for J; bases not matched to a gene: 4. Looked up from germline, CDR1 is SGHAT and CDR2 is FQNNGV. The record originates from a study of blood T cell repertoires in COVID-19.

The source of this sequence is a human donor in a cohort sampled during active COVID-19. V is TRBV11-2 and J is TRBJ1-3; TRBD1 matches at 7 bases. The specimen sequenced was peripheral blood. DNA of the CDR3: TGTGCCAGCAGCTTAACGGGGACAGCCTCTGGAAACACCATATATTTT. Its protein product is CASSLTGTASGNTIYF.